This TCR beta chain was recorded in a study of cytomegalovirus exposure and HLA in healthy donors. Points from the study as a whole: In vitro assays verified that a few CMV-associated chains recognized CMV antigens specifically. Based on reports, TCR beta sequences accurately predicted HLA-A and HLA-B alleles for most subjects. Common viral pathogens seemed, in a later analysis, to connect with several of the most significant clusters. It is likely that the observed cluster of highly shared sequence variants was a sequencing artifact.

Primers for the PCR totalled 60 Vbeta and 13 Jbeta. Repertoires were generated with immunoSEQ multiplex PCR, while TCRdb's copy carries only in-frame clones and drops some. This table has roughly 150,000 clones, 68% appearing once. Germline CDR1 is LGHNT and CDR2 is FRNRAP. The CDR3 contains 16 residues. V shed 2 bases and J shed 6 bases, with 17 bases lying between them. To note about this clone: The antigen is unknown.

V gene TRBV12-5 combines with J gene TRBJ1-5; D perhaps matches TRBD1 (5 bases). Sequenced input: PBMCs. This clonotype was obtained from a man aged 25-40 years in good health and CMV-seropositive. The CDR3 reads CASGLFGQKEIQPQHF. As DNA, the CDR3 is TGTGCTAGTGGTTTGTTTGGACAAAAGGAGATTCAGCCCCAGCATTTT.